These T cell receptor beta chains were read from a single sample in a study of T-cell reconstitution after alpha-beta-depleted transplantation in children. Using its own MiXCR run on the PCR reads, TCRdb lists one record per CDR3 protein. The sample lists just over 950,000 distinct CDR3 sequences; roughly 29% were seen once. The sample was PBMCs, mostly from graft donor cells, taken 360 days after TCRalphabeta/CD19-depleted stem cell transplant. The receptors were sampled from a boy in the first two years of life who had a stem cell transplant for SCID, so the T cells may come from the graft donor. The CDR3 runs from the conserved cysteine through the conserved F or W. Each record gives: J gene, clone size, V gene, D gene, CDR3 protein, CDR3 DNA. D genes are given only for firm matches. Size tells how often a clone was seen (once, few, many) or the class of an expanded clone, and some rows leave it out.

J gene: TRBJ2-3; clone size: -; V gene: TRBV24-1; D gene: TRBD2; CDR3 protein: CATSETGLATDTQYF; CDR3 DNA: TGTGCCACCAGTGAAACGGGACTAGCGACAGATACGCAGTATTTT
J gene: TRBJ2-2; clone size: -; V gene: TRBV24-1; D gene: -; CDR3 protein: CATSSGHNTGELFF; CDR3 DNA: TGTGCCACCAGTTCGGGACACAACACCGGGGAGCTGTTTTTT
J gene: TRBJ2-4; clone size: -; V gene: TRBV7-6; D gene: -; CDR3 protein: CASSLAPAQGAKNIQYF; CDR3 DNA: TGTGCCAGCAGCTTAGCTCCAGCCCAGGGGGCCAAAAACATTCAGTACTTC
J gene: TRBJ2-5; clone size: -; V gene: TRBV11-2; D gene: TRBD1; CDR3 protein: CASGSQGAWETQYF; CDR3 DNA: TGTGCCAGCGGGAGTCAGGGGGCGTGGGAGACCCAGTACTTC
J gene: TRBJ1-1; clone size: -; V gene: TRBV12-3/TRBV12-4; D gene: TRBD1; CDR3 protein: CASSLMTGALEAFF; CDR3 DNA: TGTGCCAGCAGTCTGATGACAGGGGCACTTGAAGCTTTCTTT
J gene: TRBJ2-3; clone size: few; V gene: TRBV5-1; D gene: TRBD1; CDR3 protein: CASSFPGGTSDTQYF; CDR3 DNA: TGCGCCAGCAGCTTTCCAGGGGGAACGTCAGATACGCAGTATTTT
J gene: TRBJ2-5; clone size: -; V gene: TRBV24-1; D gene: TRBD1; CDR3 protein: CATSDPGQGQETQYF; CDR3 DNA: TGTGCCACCAGTGACCCCGGACAGGGTCAAGAGACCCAGTACTTC
J gene: TRBJ2-7; clone size: few; V gene: TRBV7-2; D gene: -; CDR3 protein: CASRGPGAYEQYF; CDR3 DNA: TGTGCCAGCAGGGGTCCAGGGGCCTACGAGCAGTACTTC
J gene: TRBJ2-1; clone size: -; V gene: TRBV7-2; D gene: -; CDR3 protein: CASSPRRTRGEGNEQFF; CDR3 DNA: TGTGCCAGCAGCCCCCGTCGAACCCGGGGAGAGGGCAATGAGCAGTTCTTC
J gene: TRBJ2-3; clone size: many; V gene: TRBV6-2/TRBV6-3; D gene: -; CDR3 protein: CASSYPLGSGYSDTQYF; CDR3 DNA: TGTGCCAGCAGTTACCCCCTCGGCAGCGGATATTCCGATACGCAGTATTTT
J gene: TRBJ2-3; clone size: few; V gene: TRBV4-1; D gene: -; CDR3 protein: CASSQDSSASTDTQYF; CDR3 DNA: TGCGCCAGCAGCCAAGACTCCTCAGCTAGCACAGATACGCAGTATTTT
J gene: TRBJ2-1; clone size: -; V gene: TRBV20-1; D gene: TRBD2; CDR3 protein: CSARGIGLGLMNEQFF; CDR3 DNA: TGCAGTGCTAGAGGGATTGGACTAGGATTAATGAATGAGCAGTTCTTC
J gene: TRBJ2-3; clone size: -; V gene: TRBV5-1; D gene: TRBD2; CDR3 protein: CASSLIAGSSTDTQYF; CDR3 DNA: TGCGCCAGCAGCCTCATAGCGGGGAGTAGCACAGATACGCAGTATTTT
J gene: TRBJ1-5; clone size: -; V gene: TRBV5-1; D gene: TRBD1; CDR3 protein: CASSPEGAYGSNQPQHF; CDR3 DNA: TGCGCCAGCAGCCCAGAGGGGGCCTACGGGAGCAATCAGCCCCAGCATTTT
J gene: TRBJ2-2; clone size: -; V gene: TRBV15; D gene: -; CDR3 protein: CATSIRTELFF; CDR3 DNA: TGTGCCACCAGCATTAGGACGGAGCTGTTTTTT
J gene: TRBJ1-1; clone size: few; V gene: TRBV20-1; D gene: -; CDR3 protein: CSARDFTAHTEAFF; CDR3 DNA: TGCAGTGCTAGAGATTTTACAGCTCACACTGAAGCTTTCTTT
J gene: TRBJ2-1; clone size: -; V gene: TRBV4-1; D gene: TRBD1; CDR3 protein: CASSQAGGQGGREQFF; CDR3 DNA: TGCGCCAGCAGCCAAGCTGGGGGACAGGGGGGCAGAGAGCAGTTCTTC
J gene: TRBJ2-3; clone size: -; V gene: TRBV12-3/TRBV12-4; D gene: -; CDR3 protein: CASSFGGLNTDTQYF; CDR3 DNA: TGTGCCAGCAGTTTTGGGGGCTTGAACACAGATACGCAGTATTTT
J gene: TRBJ2-2; clone size: many; V gene: TRBV7-2; D gene: -; CDR3 protein: CASTVWAGQFGELFF; CDR3 DNA: TGTGCCAGCACCGTCTGGGCAGGGCAGTTCGGGGAGCTGTTTTTT
J gene: TRBJ2-2; clone size: few; V gene: TRBV9; D gene: -; CDR3 protein: CASSPRSNREGTGELFF; CDR3 DNA: TGTGCCAGCAGCCCACGATCGAACAGGGAAGGCACCGGGGAGCTGTTTTTT
J gene: TRBJ2-5; clone size: few; V gene: TRBV4-2; D gene: -; CDR3 protein: CASSQKRRRETQYF; CDR3 DNA: TGTGCCAGCAGCCAGAAGAGGAGAAGGGAGACCCAGTACTTC
J gene: TRBJ2-1; clone size: few; V gene: TRBV3-1; D gene: TRBD2; CDR3 protein: CASTVGGSYEQFF; CDR3 DNA: TGTGCCAGCACTGTGGGGGGGTCTTATGAGCAGTTCTTC
J gene: TRBJ2-3; clone size: few; V gene: TRBV5-1; D gene: TRBD1; CDR3 protein: CASSGTGQSTDTQYF; CDR3 DNA: TGCGCCAGCAGCGGAACGGGACAGAGCACAGATACGCAGTATTTT
J gene: TRBJ1-1; clone size: -; V gene: TRBV18; D gene: -; CDR3 protein: CASSLRIGMAFF; CDR3 DNA: TGTGCCAGCTCACTAAGGATCGGAATGGCTTTCTTT
J gene: TRBJ2-7; clone size: few; V gene: TRBV28; D gene: -; CDR3 protein: CASSPLAPNEQYF; CDR3 DNA: TGTGCCAGCAGTCCCCTGGCCCCTAACGAGCAGTACTTC
J gene: TRBJ2-1; clone size: -; V gene: TRBV7-2; D gene: -; CDR3 protein: CASSLPLVSSYNEQFF; CDR3 DNA: TGTGCCAGCAGCTTGCCTTTAGTTAGCTCCTACAATGAGCAGTTCTTC
J gene: TRBJ2-5; clone size: few; V gene: TRBV10-3; D gene: TRBD2; CDR3 protein: CAIRVAGQETQYF; CDR3 DNA: TGTGCCATCAGAGTAGCGGGCCAAGAGACCCAGTACTTC
J gene: TRBJ1-1; clone size: few; V gene: TRBV20-1; D gene: TRBD1; CDR3 protein: CSARWDSKNTEAFF; CDR3 DNA: TGCAGTGCTAGATGGGACAGCAAGAACACTGAAGCTTTCTTT
J gene: TRBJ2-7; clone size: -; V gene: TRBV6-2/TRBV6-3; D gene: -; CDR3 protein: CASTPTVTYEQYF; CDR3 DNA: TGTGCCAGCACACCGACAGTGACCTACGAGCAGTACTTC
J gene: TRBJ1-2; clone size: -; V gene: TRBV9; D gene: TRBD1; CDR3 protein: CASSVYRGSNYGYTF; CDR3 DNA: TGTGCCAGCAGCGTCTACAGGGGATCTAACTATGGCTACACCTTC
J gene: TRBJ2-7; clone size: few; V gene: TRBV20-1; D gene: TRBD1; CDR3 protein: CSARDRQGYYEQYF; CDR3 DNA: TGCAGTGCTAGAGATCGACAGGGTTACTACGAGCAGTACTTC
J gene: TRBJ2-7; clone size: -; V gene: TRBV5-5; D gene: -; CDR3 protein: CASTIAMGYEQYF; CDR3 DNA: TGTGCCAGCACAATAGCGATGGGCTACGAGCAGTACTTC
J gene: TRBJ2-3; clone size: -; V gene: TRBV12-3/TRBV12-4; D gene: TRBD2; CDR3 protein: CASSLARRTSGAGNTQYF; CDR3 DNA: TGTGCCAGCAGTTTAGCCCGACGGACTAGCGGGGCGGGGAATACGCAGTATTTT
J gene: TRBJ2-5; clone size: few; V gene: TRBV20-1; D gene: -; CDR3 protein: CSVWAQETQYF; CDR3 DNA: TGCAGTGTCTGGGCCCAAGAGACCCAGTACTTC
J gene: TRBJ2-7; clone size: -; V gene: TRBV27; D gene: TRBD1; CDR3 protein: CASSFGGQVNHEQYF; CDR3 DNA: TGTGCCAGCAGTTTCGGGGGACAGGTCAACCACGAGCAGTACTTC
J gene: TRBJ2-7; clone size: -; V gene: TRBV18; D gene: TRBD2; CDR3 protein: CASSPPTSGGIYEQYF; CDR3 DNA: TGTGCCAGCTCACCCCCGACTAGCGGGGGGATATACGAGCAGTACTTC
J gene: TRBJ1-2; clone size: few; V gene: TRBV12-3/TRBV12-4; D gene: TRBD1; CDR3 protein: CASSSGQGLYGYTF; CDR3 DNA: TGTGCCAGCAGTTCCGGACAGGGATTATACGGCTACACCTTC
J gene: TRBJ2-1; clone size: -; V gene: TRBV4-1; D gene: TRBD2; CDR3 protein: CASSRGGIDERGGLGEQFF; CDR3 DNA: TGCGCCAGCAGCCGAGGGGGGATTGATGAGCGGGGGGGGCTAGGTGAGCAGTTCTTC
J gene: TRBJ2-5; clone size: -; V gene: TRBV7-2; D gene: -; CDR3 protein: CASSWRDQETQYF; CDR3 DNA: TGTGCCAGCAGCTGGCGGGACCAAGAGACCCAGTACTTC
J gene: TRBJ2-3; clone size: -; V gene: TRBV12-3/TRBV12-4; D gene: -; CDR3 protein: CASRMRQVTDTQYF; CDR3 DNA: TGTGCCAGCAGGATGCGACAGGTCACAGATACGCAGTATTTT
J gene: TRBJ2-1; clone size: few; V gene: TRBV20-1; D gene: TRBD2; CDR3 protein: CSARDWAGDSSYNEQFF; CDR3 DNA: TGCAGTGCTAGAGATTGGGCGGGGGACTCCTCCTACAATGAGCAGTTCTTC
J gene: TRBJ2-1; clone size: few; V gene: TRBV19; D gene: -; CDR3 protein: CASSIRWQGPRNEQFF; CDR3 DNA: TGTGCCAGTAGTATTAGATGGCAGGGGCCGCGGAATGAGCAGTTCTTC
J gene: TRBJ2-5; clone size: -; V gene: TRBV18; D gene: TRBD2; CDR3 protein: CASSRWTSGGVRVQETQYF; CDR3 DNA: TGTGCCAGCTCCCGTTGGACTAGCGGGGGTGTCCGGGTCCAAGAGACCCAGTACTTC
J gene: TRBJ2-7; clone size: -; V gene: TRBV20-1; D gene: TRBD1; CDR3 protein: CSVHGQGAHEQYF; CDR3 DNA: TGCAGTGTCCATGGACAGGGTGCCCACGAGCAGTACTTC
J gene: TRBJ2-2; clone size: -; V gene: TRBV27; D gene: -; CDR3 protein: CAFKKPGAPNTGELFF; CDR3 DNA: TGTGCCTTCAAGAAGCCGGGGGCCCCAAACACCGGGGAGCTGTTTTTT
J gene: TRBJ1-5; clone size: -; V gene: TRBV15; D gene: -; CDR3 protein: CATSRDSTVSNQPQHF; CDR3 DNA: TGTGCCACCAGCAGAGATTCAACAGTTAGCAATCAGCCCCAGCATTTT
J gene: TRBJ1-1; clone size: few; V gene: TRBV7-2; D gene: -; CDR3 protein: CASSLGPDPNTEAFF; CDR3 DNA: TGTGCCAGCAGCTTAGGGCCGGATCCGAACACTGAAGCTTTCTTT
J gene: TRBJ1-2; clone size: -; V gene: TRBV5-1; D gene: -; CDR3 protein: CASSLEQANYGYTF; CDR3 DNA: TGCGCCAGCAGCTTGGAACAGGCAAACTATGGCTACACCTTC
J gene: TRBJ1-1; clone size: -; V gene: TRBV12-3/TRBV12-4; D gene: -; CDR3 protein: CASSSYRVAMNTEAFF; CDR3 DNA: TGTGCCAGCAGTTCCTACAGGGTGGCTATGAACACTGAAGCTTTCTTT
J gene: TRBJ2-7; clone size: -; V gene: TRBV11-2; D gene: -; CDR3 protein: CASSPLGGEGLYEQYF; CDR3 DNA: TGTGCCAGCAGCCCGTTAGGGGGGGAAGGGCTTTACGAGCAGTACTTC
J gene: TRBJ1-6; clone size: few; V gene: TRBV6-5; D gene: -; CDR3 protein: CASRASTGIYNSPLHF; CDR3 DNA: TGTGCCAGCAGGGCATCAACAGGGATCTATAATTCACCCCTCCACTTT
J gene: TRBJ2-7; clone size: -; V gene: TRBV6-2/TRBV6-3; D gene: -; CDR3 protein: CASSYSRESGPRNEQYF; CDR3 DNA: TGTGCCAGCAGTTACTCGAGGGAGAGCGGACCGAGGAACGAGCAGTACTTC
J gene: TRBJ1-2; clone size: few; V gene: TRBV6-5; D gene: -; CDR3 protein: CASSYETGYGYTF; CDR3 DNA: TGTGCCAGCAGTTATGAGACGGGTTATGGCTACACCTTC
J gene: TRBJ1-1; clone size: -; V gene: TRBV5-1; D gene: -; CDR3 protein: CASSLNWDRDMNTEAFF; CDR3 DNA: TGCGCCAGCAGCTTGAATTGGGATAGGGACATGAACACTGAAGCTTTCTTT